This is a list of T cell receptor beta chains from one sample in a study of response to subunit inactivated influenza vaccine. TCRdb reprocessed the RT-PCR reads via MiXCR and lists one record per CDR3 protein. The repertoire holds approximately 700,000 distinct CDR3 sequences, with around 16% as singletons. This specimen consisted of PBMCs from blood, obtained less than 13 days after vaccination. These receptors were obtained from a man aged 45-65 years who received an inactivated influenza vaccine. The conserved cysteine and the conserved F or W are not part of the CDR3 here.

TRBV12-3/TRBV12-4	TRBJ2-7	ASSLTGTFNEQY
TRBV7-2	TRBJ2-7	ASSWDRVYEQY
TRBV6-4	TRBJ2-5	ASGGQGERTQY
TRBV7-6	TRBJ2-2	ASSRLAGDGELF
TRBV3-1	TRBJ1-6	ASSPGGRPSPLH
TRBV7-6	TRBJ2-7	ATRGLAGYEQY
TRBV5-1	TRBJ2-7	ASSSKGGASYEQY
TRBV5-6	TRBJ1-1	ASSRYWTGNTEAF
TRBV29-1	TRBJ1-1	SVEYWGPMNTEAF
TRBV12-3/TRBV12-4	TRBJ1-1	ASSFGGFRTEAF
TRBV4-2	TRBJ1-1	ASSQAAGNTEAF
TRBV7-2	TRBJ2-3	ASRLRAGAEDTQY
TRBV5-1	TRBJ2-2	ASSHAGTSGTGELF
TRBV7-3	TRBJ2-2	ASSRVGTTGELF
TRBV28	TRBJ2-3	ASSTGALSSSGTQY
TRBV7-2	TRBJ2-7	ASSRGLAGGLNEQY
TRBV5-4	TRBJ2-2	ASSKPGSNTGELF
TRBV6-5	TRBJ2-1	ASSYSGPTREEQF
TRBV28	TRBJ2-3	ASLAASSTDTQY
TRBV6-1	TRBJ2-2	ASSPTVTNTGELF
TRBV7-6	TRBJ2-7	ASSPEGGGLLRAGLLEQY
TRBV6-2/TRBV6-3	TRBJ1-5	ASQGSLRSNQPQH
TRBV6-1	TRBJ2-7	ASSGKGAFREQY
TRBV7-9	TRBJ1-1	ASSLETAGTEAF
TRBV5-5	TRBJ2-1	ASSLGWRGGLEEQF
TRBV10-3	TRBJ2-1	AISGGLNNEQF
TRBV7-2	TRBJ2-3	ASRLMTSGSTDTQY
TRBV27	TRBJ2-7	ASSLFRDRGPLVYEQY
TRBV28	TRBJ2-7	ASTPAGAYEQY
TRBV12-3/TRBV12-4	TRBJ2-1	ASSVGTGYNEQF
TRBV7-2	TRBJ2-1	ASSLVRDDEQF
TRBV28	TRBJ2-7	ASQDQREQY
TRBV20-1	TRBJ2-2	SARGVRGRNTGELF
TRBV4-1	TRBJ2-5	ASSQGTSQETQY
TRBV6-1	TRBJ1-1	ASMYASTEAF